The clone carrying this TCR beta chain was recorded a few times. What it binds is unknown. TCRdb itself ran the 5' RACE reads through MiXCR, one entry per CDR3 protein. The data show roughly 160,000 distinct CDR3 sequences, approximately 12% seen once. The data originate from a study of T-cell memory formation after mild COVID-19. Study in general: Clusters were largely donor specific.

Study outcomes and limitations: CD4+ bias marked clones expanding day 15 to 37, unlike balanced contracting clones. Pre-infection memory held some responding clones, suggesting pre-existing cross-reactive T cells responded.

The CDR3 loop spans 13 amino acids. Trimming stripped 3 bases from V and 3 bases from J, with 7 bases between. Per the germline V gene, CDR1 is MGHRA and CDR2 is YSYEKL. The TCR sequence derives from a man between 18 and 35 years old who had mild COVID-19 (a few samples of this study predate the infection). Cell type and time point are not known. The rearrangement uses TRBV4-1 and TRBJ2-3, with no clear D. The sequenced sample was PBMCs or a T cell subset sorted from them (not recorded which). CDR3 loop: CASSQHGTDTQYF. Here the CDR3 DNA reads TGCGCCAGCAGCCAGCACGGTACAGATACGCAGTATTTT.